Below are 26 T cell receptor beta chains sequenced from a single sample in a study of T cells after yellow fever vaccination. One entry per CDR3 protein, called by TCRdb with MiXCR from the 5' RACE reads. In the table there are around 340,000 distinct CDR3 sequences, under 15% of which are singletons. Material: CD4+ T cells sorted from PBMCs, obtained 15 days after the yellow fever booster vaccination. Receptors were obtained from a man between 18 and 29 years old who received the YFV17D yellow fever vaccine.

This clonotype was picked up many times. This sequence joins TRBV5-5 and TRBJ2-5; 8 bases are shared with TRBD2. The CDR3 covers 14 residues. V shed 4 bases and J 5 bases; nucleotides not matched to a gene: 7. Germline V gives CDR1 SGHKS, CDR2 YYEKEE (reference sequence). DNA of the CDR3: TGTGCCAGCAGCCCCGGGACTAGATTTGAGACCCAGTACTTC. Translated, it gives CASSPGTRFETQYF. The full variable domain, its missing parts supplied by reference TRBV5-5 and TRBJ2-5, is DAGVTQSPTHLIKTRGQQVTLRCSPISGHKSVSWYQQVLGQGPQFIFQYYEKEERGRGNFPDRFSARQFPNYSSELNVNALLLGDSALYLCASSPGTRFETQYFGPGTRLLVL.

The chain is built from TRBV11-3 and TRBJ2-2; D might be TRBD2 (6 bases). With 3 bases removed from V and 4 bases from J, the gap between germline ends came to 9 bases. Germline CDR1 and CDR2: SGHNT and YENEEA. The CDR3 sequence is 14 residues long. The CDR3 nucleotides read TGTGCCAGCAGCTTCGGCGGGACCACCGGGGAGCTGTTTTTT. It is translated as CASSFGGTTGELFF.

This clonotype was observed at least ten times. The genes are TRBV7-2 and TRBJ2-4, with TRBD2 matching over 8 bases. Germline V gives CDR1 SGHTA, CDR2 FQGNSA. This CDR3 contains 16 residues. The ends lost 5 bases at V and 0 bases at J; junction bases unmatched: 6. CDR3 amino acids: CASSRRGGLAKNIQYF. Here the CDR3 DNA reads TGTGCCAGCAGCCGTCGGGGGGGACTAGCCAAAAACATTCAGTACTTC.

This sequence joins TRBV4-1 and TRBJ2-7, with D possibly being TRBD1 (6 bases). The length of the CDR3 is 19 residues. V lost 2 bases and J lost 2, with 25 bases in between. Germline CDR1 MGHRA, CDR2 YSYEKL. CDR3 nucleotide sequence: TGCGCCAGCAGCCAACCAAACTTAGGGGTGGCAGGGGAAACCTACGAGCAGTACTTC. Amino acids: CASSQPNLGVAGETYEQYF.

This clonotype has a handful of counts. The CDR3 region is CASSSKTGSSSSAFF. The CDR3 bases are TGTGCCAGCAGCTCCAAGACAGGGTCAAGTTCTTCCGCTTTCTTT. The V and J genes are TRBV7-2 and TRBJ1-1, with 7 positions matching TRBD1. The junction had 16 bases not matched to a gene; V was cut back by 4 bases and J by 11 bases. CDR1 SGHTA and CDR2 FQGNSA come from the germline V gene. The CDR3 is 15 residues long.

This clonotype was counted many times. The CDR3 sequence: CASRLYPGGGETQYF. The CDR3 DNA sequence: TGTGCCAGCAGACTATATCCGGGGGGTGGGGAGACCCAGTACTTC. This chain connects TRBV12-3 or TRBV12-4 to TRBJ2-5, with 7 bases identical to TRBD2. This CDR3 comprises 15 residues. V gave up 6 bases and J gave up 5 bases; unmatched junction bases: 12.

The chain employs TRBV20-1 and TRBJ2-3; no clear D. Germline V gene lookup returns CDR1 DFQATT and CDR2 SNEGSKA (reference sequence). The CDR3 is 15 residues long. V lost 3 bases, J lost 4 bases, and 17 bases lay in between. The CDR3 spells CSASPTQNVADTQYF. In DNA, the CDR3 is TGCAGTGCTAGCCCCACCCAGAATGTCGCAGATACGCAGTATTTT.

This clonotype has just a few counts. The chain combines TRBV7-2 with TRBJ1-4; D not certain. CDR3 length equals 17 residues. From germline, CDR1 is SGHTA and CDR2 FQGNSA. V lost 1 base, J lost 4 bases, and 16 bases lay in between. CDR3 sequence: CASSLVGRPYDNEKLFF. In DNA, the CDR3 is TGTGCCAGCAGCTTAGTCGGACGGCCGTATGATAATGAAAAACTGTTTTTT.

The gene calls are TRBV4-2 and TRBJ2-5, with TRBD1 identical over 7 bases. With 2 bases clipped from V and 2 bases from J, the junction kept 8 bases outside the gene matches. This CDR3 spans 16 amino acids. Germline loops: CDR1 LGHNA, CDR2 YNFKEQ. The CDR3: CASSQSLGTEQETQYF. CDR3 sequence (DNA): TGTGCCAGCAGCCAATCCCTCGGGACAGAACAAGAGACCCAGTACTTC.

This clonotype occurred a few times. The chain combines TRBV2 with TRBJ1-1; 7 nucleotides align to TRBD1. This CDR3 contains 14 residues. Germline V CDR1 and CDR2: SNHLY, FYNNEI. After removal of 4 bases from V and 1 base from J, the junction contained 3 bases not matched to a gene. The CDR3 DNA reads as TGTGCCAGCAGTGTCGAGGGGGCGAACACTGAAGCTTTCTTT. Translated, it gives CASSVEGANTEAFF.

This clonotype was counted ten times or more. The rearrangement uses TRBV4-2 and TRBJ2-1, with 15 bases matching TRBD2. The CDR3 sequence is 19 residues long. The germline V gene encodes CDR1 LGHNA and CDR2 YNFKEQ. The trim removed 0 bases at V and 10 bases at J, leaving 13 bases unmatched. The CDR3 DNA sequence: TGTGCCAGCAGCCAAGAGCGTGGGACTAGCGGGGGGTCCGGACGGGAGCAGTTCTTC. Translating gives CASSQERGTSGGSGREQFF.

This clonotype was observed at least ten times. The chain couples TRBV7-8 to TRBJ2-1, with no clear D. The CDR3 is made up of 13 amino acids. The germline gives CDR1 SGHVS, CDR2 FQNEAQ. V shed 6 bases and J shed 0 bases, with 6 bases lying between them. CDR3 sequence: CASRGNSYNEQFF. The CDR3 bases are TGTGCCAGCAGAGGGAACTCCTACAATGAGCAGTTCTTC. Full variable domain (rest looked up from reference TRBV7-8 and TRBJ2-1): GAGVSQSPRYKVAKRGQDVALRCDPISGHVSLFWYQQALGQGPEFLTYFQNEAQLDKSGLPSDRFFAERPEGSVSTLKIQRTQQEDSAVYLCASRGNSYNEQFFGPGTRLTVL.

This chain uses TRBV20-1 with TRBJ2-2, with D perhaps matching TRBD1 (5 bases). CDR1 is DFQATT, CDR2 SNEGSKA, per germline (reference sequence). The CDR3 totals 16 residues. V lost 1 base and J 0 bases, leaving 12 bases between the germline ends. CDR3 amino acids: CSARVIATANTGELFF. The CDR3 bases are TGCAGTGCTAGAGTTATCGCGACAGCGAACACCGGGGAGCTGTTTTTT.

The chain is built from TRBV5-6 and TRBJ1-6; 7 bases are shared with TRBD1. The germline gives CDR1 SGHDT, CDR2 YYEEEE. J lost 7 bases, V lost 6 bases, and 10 bases had no gene match. The CDR3 spans 15 residues. The CDR3 nucleotides read TGTGCCAGCACCAGGGGGGACACTCGAAATTCACCCCTCCACTTT. This codes for CASTRGDTRNSPLHF. Looking up the rest from reference TRBV5-6 and TRBJ1-6 gives the full variable domain: DAGVTQSPTHLIKTRGQQVTLRCSPKSGHDTVSWYQQALGQGPQFIFQYYEEEERQRGNFPDRFSGHQFPNYSSELNVNALLLGDSALYLCASTRGDTRNSPLHFGNGTRLTVT.

This clonotype appeared a few times. The chain is built from TRBV19 and TRBJ2-4, with D perhaps TRBD2 (5 bases). CDR1 is LNHDA, CDR2 SQIVND, per germline (reference sequence). The CDR3 is made up of 15 amino acids. Trimming cost V 5 bases and J 0 bases, with 11 bases left between them. CDR3 DNA sequence: TGTGCCAGTAGTTCCGGAGAGGGAGCCAAAAACATTCAGTACTTC. Residues: CASSSGEGAKNIQYF.

This chain joins TRBV21-1 and TRBJ2-7; the DNA was not compared with TRBD1, the D call given in the table. TRBV21-1 is a pseudogene segment. The CDR3 sequence is 16 residues long. The CDR3 protein is CASSKEKTSRGYEQYV. CDR3 nucleotides: TGTGCCAGCAGCAAAGAGAAGACCTCTCGGGGGTACGAGCAGTACGTC.

The chain couples TRBV18 to TRBJ2-1; D remains ambiguous. Germline-derived CDR1 and CDR2 are KGHSH and LQKENI. The CDR3 extends over 14 amino acids. The V and J ends lost 3 bases and 2 bases respectively, with 8 bases between them. The CDR3 coding sequence is TGTGCCAGCTCACCCAAGGGAACCTACAATGAGCAGTTCTTC. Amino acid sequence: CASSPKGTYNEQFF.

This chain links TRBV7-9 with TRBJ1-2; perhaps TRBD1 as D (6 bases). The V end lost 5 bases, the J end lost 5 bases, and 15 bases lay between the germline ends. This CDR3 is built from 14 residues. Germline-derived CDR1 and CDR2 are SEHNR and FQNEAQ (reference sequence). The CDR3 DNA reads as TGTGCCAGCAGCCCCACAGGGCCCACTTATGGCTACACCTTC. Translation gives CASSPTGPTYGYTF. The full variable domain, completed using reference TRBV7-9 and TRBJ1-2, is DTGVSQNPRHKITKRGQNVTFRCDPISEHNRLYWYRQTLGQGPEFLTYFQNEAQLEKSRLLSDRFSAERPKGSFSTLEIQRTEQGDSAMYLCASSPTGPTYGYTFGSGTRLTVV.

This clonotype was counted between two and nine times. The genes are TRBV6-1 and TRBJ2-1; D might be TRBD2 (6 bases). This CDR3 is built from 15 residues. Germline assignment: CDR1 MNHNS and CDR2 SASEGT. The V end lost 7 bases, the J end lost 4 bases, and 17 bases lay between the germline ends. CDR3: CASKGAGTFYNEQFF. The DNA for the CDR3 is TGTGCCAGCAAAGGGGCAGGGACTTTTTACAATGAGCAGTTCTTC.

V gene TRBV29-1 combines with J gene TRBJ2-3, with no clear D. The germline V gene has CDR1 SQVTM and CDR2 ANQGSEA. V was shortened by 3 bases and J by 2 bases, with 6 bases between the two germline ends. This CDR3 contains 12 residues. The CDR3 loop reads CSVEGFTDTQYF. The CDR3 coding sequence is TGCAGCGTTGAGGGGTTCACAGATACGCAGTATTTT.

This clonotype was seen a few times. The genes are TRBV7-8 and TRBJ1-5, with no clear D. Germline CDR1 is SGHVS and CDR2 is FQNEAQ. This CDR3 has 18 residues. Trimming removed 2 bases at V and 0 bases at J, with 17 bases between. The DNA for the CDR3 is TGTGCCAGCAGCTTACGGTGGACCGACCCTTATAGCAATCAGCCCCAGCATTTT. Translation gives CASSLRWTDPYSNQPQHF.

The chain combines TRBV6-2 or TRBV6-3 with TRBJ2-7, with 12 bases identical to TRBD2. CDR1 is MNHEY and CDR2 is SVGEGT in the germline V gene. The CDR3 contains 15 residues. After removal of 4 bases from V and 5 bases from J, the junction contained 6 bases not matched to a gene. As DNA, the CDR3 is TGTGCCAGCAGTTCGGAGACTAGCGGGGGCAACGAGCAGTACTTC. Its protein is CASSSETSGGNEQYF.

The rearrangement uses TRBV28 and TRBJ1-2; D is undetermined. This CDR3 is built from 13 residues. V dropped 11 bases and J dropped 0 bases, with 13 bases sitting between them. In germline, CDR1 is MDHEN, CDR2 SYDVKM. The CDR3 nucleotides read TGTGCCCTACAAGTCCCGCCTAACTATGGCTACACCTTC. As protein: CALQVPPNYGYTF.

This clonotype was detected ten times or more. The junction departs from germline at one end; a sequencing error may be responsible. This chain links TRBV6-2 or TRBV6-3 with TRBJ2-4; D is unclear. Germline V gene data show CDR1 as MNHEY and CDR2 as SVGEGT. CDR3 length equals 12 residues. The CDR3 reads CASSYHKHIQYF. The CDR3 bases are TGTGCCAGCAGTTACCACAAACACATTCAGTACTTC.

There are many counts of this clonotype. The V and J genes are TRBV7-8 and TRBJ1-1; a possible D gene is TRBD1 (6 bases). V was cut by 4 bases and J by 1 base, with 7 bases left in between. Germline loops: CDR1 SGHVS, CDR2 FQNEAQ. CDR3 length: 13 residues. CDR3 nucleotide sequence: TGTGCCAGCAGCTGGGGACAGAACACTGAAGCTTTCTTT. This encodes CASSWGQNTEAFF.

This clonotype was counted a few times. This chain uses TRBV5-1 with TRBJ2-2, with D perhaps matching TRBD1 (6 bases). Trimming cost V 5 bases and J 3 bases, with 8 bases left between them. This CDR3 is 13 amino acids long. Germline assignment: CDR1 SGHRS and CDR2 YFSETQ. The CDR3 is CASRNRDTGELFF. Here the CDR3 DNA reads TGCGCCAGCAGGAACAGGGACACCGGGGAGCTGTTTTTT.